The 27 T cell receptor beta chains in this list originate from one sample, sequenced in a study of blood T cell repertoires in COVID-19. Repertoires were generated with immunoSEQ multiplex PCR, while TCRdb's copy carries only in-frame clones and drops some. The data contain more than 100,000 clones, approximately 84% of them singletons. Sequencing was carried out using peripheral blood. These TCRs come from a human donor in a cohort sampled during active COVID-19.

V gene TRBV7-8 combines with J gene TRBJ2-1, with 10 bases fitting TRBD2. J gave up 5 bases and V 1 base, and 5 bases lay outside the gene matches. CDR3 size: 16 residues. Germline-derived CDR1 and CDR2 are SGHVS and FQNEAQ. The CDR3 DNA reads as TGTGCCAGCAGCTTAGGGCCTAGCGGGAGCAACAATGAGCAGTTCTTC. Its protein is CASSLGPSGSNNEQFF.

V is TRBV2 and J is TRBJ2-2, with D tentatively TRBD2 (6 bases). CDR1 is SNHLY, CDR2 FYNNEI, per germline. This CDR3 spans 11 amino acids. The V and J ends lost 9 bases and 13 bases respectively, with 15 bases between them. The CDR3 nucleotides are TGTGCCAGACTCAAGGAGGGAGGGCTGTTTTTT. It translates to CARLKEGGLFF.

The J gene is TRBJ2-1, the V gene TRBV9; 8 nucleotides align to TRBD1. Germline V gives CDR1 SGDLS, CDR2 YYNGEE. The CDR3 covers 15 residues. V was clipped by 4 bases and J by 8 bases; unmatched bases: 11. CDR3 region: CASSPSGTGFDEQFF. The DNA of the CDR3 is TGTGCCAGCAGCCCCTCCGGGACAGGTTTCGATGAGCAGTTCTTC.

J is TRBJ1-1 and V is TRBV7-9, with 8 nucleotides matching TRBD1. The germline V gene encodes CDR1 SEHNR and CDR2 FQNEAQ (reference sequence). V lost 11 bases to trimming and J lost 8 bases; unmatched junction nucleotides: 7. This CDR3 is built from 11 residues. CDR3 bases: TGTGCCGGGCAGGGGGCCGGCGAAGCTTTCTTT. This codes for CAGQGAGEAFF.

V gene TRBV6-4 combines with J gene TRBJ2-1, with 7 positions matching TRBD1. The germline V gene encodes CDR1 MRHNA and CDR2 SNTAGT. J was trimmed by 6 bases and V by 0 bases; bases with no gene match: 8. This CDR3 contains 16 residues. The CDR3 protein is CASSDSKGAKINEQFF. CDR3 nucleotides: TGTGCCAGCAGTGACTCTAAGGGGGCTAAGATCAATGAGCAGTTCTTC.

This sequence joins TRBV28 and TRBJ1-2, with D perhaps TRBD1 (5 bases). V gave up 3 bases and J gave up 8 bases, with 13 bases separating them. The CDR3 spans 13 residues. The germline V gene has CDR1 MDHEN and CDR2 SYDVKM. CDR3 sequence: CASSFSGARGYTF. The CDR3 nucleotides are TGTGCCAGCAGTTTCAGTGGGGCGCGCGGCTACACCTTC.

This clone has a single count. The genes are TRBV11-3 and TRBJ2-1, with 9 bases aligning to TRBD2. The V gene end was trimmed by 5 bases and the J gene end by 8 bases; junction bases not matched to a gene: 16. The CDR3 runs to 17 residues. Germline CDR1 SGHNT, CDR2 YENEEA. The CDR3 bases are TGTGCCAGCAGCCGCGGGGTAGCGGGAGATTTGGTCGATGAGCAGTTCTTC. Protein sequence: CASSRGVAGDLVDEQFF. The whole variable domain, remainder taken from reference TRBV11-3 and TRBJ2-1, is EAGVVQSPRYKIIEKKQPVAFWCNPISGHNTLYWYLQNLGQGPELLIRYENEEAVDDSQLPKDRFSAERLKGVDSTLKIQPAELGDSAVYLCASSRGVAGDLVDEQFFGPGTRLTVL.

The genes are TRBV7-9 and TRBJ2-7, with TRBD1 matching over 7 bases. The CDR3 length is 14 residues. Germline-derived CDR1 and CDR2 are SEHNR and FQNEAQ (reference sequence). The junction had 5 bases not matched to a gene; V was cut back by 4 bases and J by 2 bases. CDR3 protein: CASSSDRVPYEQYF. In DNA, the CDR3 is TGTGCCAGCAGCTCAGACAGGGTTCCCTACGAGCAGTACTTC.

The chain uses TRBV6-5 and TRBJ2-3, with a tentative D call TRBD2 (7 bases). Germline V gene sequence: CDR1 MNHEY, CDR2 SVGAGI. V was clipped by 6 bases and J by 1 base, with 11 bases between them. The CDR3 contains 14 residues. The CDR3 is CASRRGRGTDTQYF. The CDR3 DNA sequence: TGTGCCAGCAGGCGGGGGCGAGGCACAGATACGCAGTATTTT.

V is TRBV27 and J is TRBJ2-5; TRBD2 is a possible D gene (7 bases). The germline gives CDR1 MNHEY, CDR2 SMNVEV (reference sequence). The CDR3 is 14 amino acids. Deletions cut 4 bases from V and 5 bases from J, with 14 bases between. CDR3 DNA: TGTGCCAGCAGTTGGACTAGGGGGAGGGAGACCCAGTACTTC. It yields the protein CASSWTRGRETQYF.

J is TRBJ1-5 and V is TRBV4-2, with 8 bases lining up with TRBD1. Germline V CDR1 and CDR2: LGHNA, YNFKEQ. The CDR3 consists of 17 residues. V lost 0 bases and J lost 2; bases outside the gene matches: 6. The CDR3 DNA reads TGTGCCAGCAGCCAAGACCCGACAGGGGAGGGCAATCAGCCCCAGCATTTT. It is translated as CASSQDPTGEGNQPQHF.

This clone appeared a few times. The J gene is TRBJ1-6, the V gene TRBV2; D is unresolved. In germline, CDR1 is SNHLY, CDR2 FYNNEI. This CDR3 comprises 14 residues. Between the trimmed V and J ends, which lost 8 bases and 4 bases, there was a span of 12 bases. The CDR3 DNA reads TGTGCCAGCGCAGCGGACCTATATAATTCACCCCTCCACTTT. This sequence encodes CASAADLYNSPLHF.

The rearrangement links TRBV3-1 (or the pseudogene TRBV3-2) to TRBJ1-2; no clear D gene. Germline CDR1 reads LGHDT; CDR2 reads YNNKEL (reference sequence). Trimming pared 2 bases from V and 4 bases from J, leaving 8 bases between. The CDR3 is 13 residues long. The CDR3 DNA is TGTGCCAGCAGCCAAACGACACCCTATGGCTACACCTTC. This codes for CASSQTTPYGYTF.

The count of this clone is one. As DNA, the CDR3 is TGTGCCAGCAGACCCGGACTACTTCCTCCCTACGAGCAGTACTTC. As protein: CASRPGLLPPYEQYF. The chain carries TRBV28 and TRBJ2-7, with D perhaps TRBD2 (6 bases). This CDR3 has 15 amino acids. The germline CDR1 and CDR2 sequences are MDHEN and SYDVKM. Trimming took 6 bases from V and 2 from J, leaving 17 bases between them.

The V gene is TRBV6-2 or TRBV6-3, the J gene TRBJ1-5; D might be TRBD1 (5 bases). Germline V CDR1 and CDR2: MNHEY, SVGEGT. This CDR3 comprises 14 residues. The V gene lost 5 bases and the J gene lost 7 bases, with 15 bases spanning the gap. In DNA, the CDR3 is TGTGCCAGCAGTAGGGGATTGGTGTCGCAGCCCCAGCATTTT. It encodes CASSRGLVSQPQHF.

The rearrangement links TRBV12-3 or TRBV12-4 to TRBJ1-2; TRBD1 aligns across 10 bases. The CDR3 runs 13 residues. V lost 6 bases, J lost 7 bases, and 5 bases stayed unmatched. The CDR3 spells CASSPDRGPGYTF. The CDR3 region has the DNA TGTGCCAGCAGCCCTGACAGGGGGCCTGGCTACACCTTC.

The chain carries TRBV7-9 and TRBJ2-7, with D maybe TRBD1 (7 bases). CDR1 and CDR2 from the germline V gene are SEHNR and FQNEAQ (reference sequence). Trimming removed 3 bases from V and 3 bases from J, with 12 bases in between. CDR3 length equals 14 residues. The CDR3 DNA follows: TGTGCCAGCAGCTTCCCAGGGGGGATCTACGAGCAGTACTTC. It yields the protein CASSFPGGIYEQYF.

This clone occurred a few times. This sequence joins TRBV2 and TRBJ2-3; 10 bases fit TRBD2. The CDR3 totals 15 residues. In germline, CDR1 is SNHLY, CDR2 FYNNEI. J lost 0 bases, V lost 5 bases, and 2 bases had no gene match. The CDR3, as DNA: TGTGCCAGCAGTACTAGCGGGAAGAGCACAGATACGCAGTATTTT. This gives the protein CASSTSGKSTDTQYF.

The chain couples TRBV5-1 to TRBJ2-2, with TRBD1 matching over 8 bases. CDR1 SGHRS and CDR2 YFSETQ come from the germline V gene. Losses at the gene ends were 0 bases for V and 8 bases for J; bases not matched to a gene: 9. This CDR3 contains 16 residues. CDR3 in DNA: TGCGCCAGCAGCTTGGCCCAGGACAGGGTAGCAGGGGAGCTGTTTTTT. Its translation: CASSLAQDRVAGELFF.

This clone was seen just once. The chain couples TRBV5-4 to TRBJ2-3; perhaps TRBD1 as D (5 bases). Trimming removed 4 bases at V and 3 bases at J, with 12 bases between. The CDR3 has 14 amino acids. Looked up from germline, CDR1 is SGHNT and CDR2 is YYREEE (reference sequence). The CDR3 bases are TGTGCCAGCAGCAGACCCCAGGGTACAGATACGCAGTATTTT. Encoded protein: CASSRPQGTDTQYF.

V usage is TRBV10-3 and J usage is TRBJ1-3, with D perhaps TRBD1 (5 bases). V gave up 10 bases and J gave up 0 bases, with 10 bases separating them. Germline-derived CDR1 and CDR2 are ENHRY and SYGVKD. This CDR3 contains 13 residues. The CDR3 loop reads CATQESSGNTIYF. The CDR3 DNA is TGTGCCACACAGGAGAGCTCTGGAAACACCATATATTTT.

CDR3 protein: CASSAIWEPRDTDTQYF. The CDR3, as DNA: TGTGCCAGCAGCGCCATATGGGAACCGAGGGACACAGATACGCAGTATTTT. The V gene is TRBV5-4, the J gene TRBJ2-3; weak D call: TRBD2 (5 bases). CDR3 length: 17 amino acids. V was shortened by 4 bases and J by 2 bases, with 20 bases between the two germline ends. Per germline, CDR1 SGHNT and CDR2 YYREEE (reference sequence).

The V and J genes are TRBV19 and TRBJ1-5; no firm D call. V shed 5 bases and J shed 0 bases, with 5 bases lying between them. This CDR3 is 13 amino acids long. The germline V gene has CDR1 LNHDA and CDR2 SQIVND (reference sequence). The CDR3 sequence: CASSLNSNQPQHF. In nucleotides, the CDR3 is TGTGCCAGTAGTCTTAATAGCAATCAGCCCCAGCATTTT.

The V and J genes are TRBV28 and TRBJ2-3; D remains ambiguous. This CDR3 comprises 13 residues. Germline loops: CDR1 MDHEN, CDR2 SYDVKM. Trimming cost V 6 bases and J 3 bases, with 10 bases left between them. In nucleotides, the CDR3 is TGTGCCAGCAGCCTAACAGTGACAGATACGCAGTATTTT. Protein product: CASSLTVTDTQYF.

The chain joins TRBV6-4 to TRBJ2-3; TRBD1 might be the D (6 bases). The V gene lost 5 bases and the J gene lost 3 bases, with 12 bases spanning the gap. Germline lookup yields CDR1 MRHNA and CDR2 SNTAGT. CDR3 length equals 14 residues. The CDR3 is CASSPTGMTDTQYF. The DNA of the CDR3 is TGTGCCAGCAGTCCAACAGGGATGACAGATACGCAGTATTTT.

This clone appeared once. This chain links TRBV5-1 with TRBJ2-3; D gene ambiguous. CDR1 SGHRS and CDR2 YFSETQ come from the germline V gene. The CDR3 spans 15 residues. Trimming cost V 2 bases and J 1 base, with 11 bases left between them. This chain's CDR3 is CASSFSSFGTDTQYF. For the CDR3, the DNA is TGCGCCAGCAGCTTTTCTTCTTTCGGCACAGATACGCAGTATTTT.

The V call is TRBV3-1 (or the pseudogene TRBV3-2), the J call TRBJ2-7; 8 bases agree with TRBD1. The CDR3 is 15 residues long. Germline V gives CDR1 LGHDT, CDR2 YNNKEL (reference sequence). V gave up 4 bases and J gave up 2 bases; unmatched junction bases: 7. The DNA of the CDR3 is TGTGCCAGCAGCCCTGGACAGGGTGGGACCTACGAGCAGTACTTC. Amino acid sequence: CASSPGQGGTYEQYF.